These 11 T cell receptor beta chains share one sample of origin, sequenced in a study of persistence of HIV-infected CD4 T cells. Cells were stimulated with CMV-infected fibroblast lysates at roughly 9.1 ug/mL. Sorted nonresponding memory CD4+ T cells were CD40L-negative, CD69-negative, CD45RO-high. Antigens of these TCRs are unknown. The immunoSEQ assay was version 4, run in survey mode. The table came from immunoSEQ multiplex PCR; TCRdb's copy has only in-frame clones and leaves some out. The data contain under 60,000 clones, around 80% of them singletons. The starting material was CD4+ T cells sorted from PBMCs after 18-hour stimulation, obtained from a patient who received antiretroviral therapy. The receptors stem from an adult man with HIV who was CMV-seropositive.

The rearrangement uses TRBV2 and TRBJ1-1, with D unclear. Germline lookup yields CDR1 SNHLY and CDR2 FYNNEI. This CDR3 comprises 12 residues. The V end lost 6 bases, the J end lost 3 bases, and 8 bases lay between the germline ends. The CDR3 sequence: CASRREYTEAFF. The CDR3 DNA reads TGTGCCAGCAGAAGGGAGTACACTGAAGCTTTCTTT. The entire variable domain, with the rest obtained from reference TRBV2 and TRBJ1-1, is as follows: EPEVTQTPSHQVTQMGQEVILRCVPISNHLYFYWYRQILGQKVEFLVSFYNNEISEKSEIFDDQFSVERPDGSNFTLKIRSTKLEDSAMYFCASRREYTEAFFGQGTRLTVV.

The chain uses TRBV9 and TRBJ1-5; perhaps TRBD1 as D (6 bases). V was pared by 2 bases and J by 4 bases, with 13 bases between. Per germline, CDR1 SGDLS and CDR2 YYNGEE. The CDR3 spans 15 residues. CDR3 region: CASSVGHSLNQPQHF. The CDR3 DNA is TGTGCCAGCAGCGTGGGACATTCCCTAAATCAGCCCCAGCATTTT. Supplemented by reference TRBV9 and TRBJ1-5, the full variable domain reads DSGVTQTPKHLITATGQRVTLRCSPRSGDLSVYWYQQSLDQGLQFLIQYYNGEERAKGNILERFSAQQFPDLHSELNLSSLELGDSALYFCASSVGHSLNQPQHFGDGTRLSIL.

The chain is built from TRBV6-5 and TRBJ1-1; unclear D gene. CDR3 length: 13 amino acids. The V and J ends lost 2 bases and 6 bases respectively, with 10 bases between them. The germline V gene has CDR1 MNHEY and CDR2 SVGAGI. This CDR3 is CASSYPQLAEAFF. As DNA, the CDR3 is TGTGCCAGCAGTTACCCGCAACTGGCTGAAGCTTTCTTT.

J is TRBJ1-1 and V is TRBV4-3; 8 bases are shared with TRBD1. V gave up 6 bases and J gave up 4 bases; unmatched junction bases: 4. This CDR3 has 13 residues. The germline V gene encodes CDR1 LGHNA and CDR2 YSLEER. CDR3 region: CASRYRGVTEAFF. Here the CDR3 DNA reads TGCGCCAGCAGGTACAGGGGGGTCACTGAAGCTTTCTTT.

This clone has a single count. The chain links TRBV3-1 (or the pseudogene TRBV3-2) to TRBJ2-1; TRBD2 agrees at 12 bases. The CDR3 sequence is 16 residues long. V dropped 4 bases and J dropped 5; count of bases not matched to a gene: 6. Looked up from germline, CDR1 is LGHDT and CDR2 is YNNKEL (reference sequence). CDR3 region: CASSPLAGGGNNEQFF. CDR3 DNA: TGTGCCAGCAGCCCGCTAGCGGGAGGGGGAAACAATGAGCAGTTCTTC.

This clone has just a few counts. This chain links TRBV6-1 with TRBJ2-3; 8 bases agree with TRBD1. The germline V gene has CDR1 MNHNS and CDR2 SASEGT. Unmatched junction bases numbered 11, after V lost 4 bases and J lost 5 bases. The CDR3 is 16 residues long. CDR3 protein: CASSAGTGAFLDTQYF. CDR3 nucleotide sequence: TGTGCCAGCAGTGCCGGGACAGGAGCCTTCCTAGATACGCAGTATTTT.

The CDR3 sequence is CASSLGSTGLSNEQYF. In DNA, the CDR3 is TGCGCCAGCAGCTTGGGATCCACAGGGCTGAGTAACGAGCAGTACTTC. V and J are TRBV5-1 and TRBJ2-7, with TRBD1 as a possible D gene (6 bases). The V and J ends lost 0 bases and 5 bases respectively, with 18 bases between them. The germline V gene has CDR1 SGHRS and CDR2 YFSETQ. The CDR3 extends over 16 amino acids. Using reference TRBV5-1 and TRBJ2-7 for the parts outside the CDR3, the full variable domain is KAGVTQTPRYLIKTRGQQVTLSCSPISGHRSVSWYQQTPGQGLQFLFEYFSETQRNKGNFPGRFSGRQFSNSRSEMNVSTLELGDSALYLCASSLGSTGLSNEQYFGPGTRLTVT.

Worth noting for this clone: At one boundary the junction diverges from the germline segment, which might be a read error. V and J are TRBV7-9 and TRBJ2-7, with 9 bases matching TRBD1. The CDR3 covers 12 residues. Germline V gene lookup returns CDR1 SEHNR and CDR2 FQNEAQ (reference sequence). CDR3 DNA: TGTGCCAGCAGCTTAGAAACAGGGGGCCTCCTCTTC. It translates to CASSLETGGLLF.

V usage is TRBV5-4 and J usage is TRBJ2-5; 8 bases are shared with TRBD2. The CDR3 runs to 14 residues. Per germline, CDR1 SGHNT and CDR2 YYREEE (reference sequence). The ends lost 0 bases at V and 4 bases at J; junction bases unmatched: 2. CDR3 nucleotide sequence: TGTGCCAGCAGCTTGGCGGCGGGGGGAGAGACCCAGTACTTC. The encoded protein is CASSLAAGGETQYF.

The chain joins TRBV28 to TRBJ1-1; 8 positions match TRBD1. The CDR3 has 15 residues. Germline lookup yields CDR1 MDHEN and CDR2 SYDVKM. V lost 6 bases, J lost 0 bases, and 6 bases stayed unmatched. The CDR3 region is CASREDRVMNTEAFF. DNA for the CDR3: TGTGCCAGCAGAGAGGACAGGGTCATGAACACTGAAGCTTTCTTT.

J is TRBJ2-3 and V is TRBV10-1; a possible D gene is TRBD1 (5 bases). The CDR3 runs 16 residues. CDR1 is WNHNN, CDR2 SYGVQD, per germline (reference sequence). Trimming cost V 3 bases and J 1 base, with 14 bases left between them. The CDR3 DNA sequence: TGCGCCAGCAGTGATGCAGGGCGAAAGGGCACAGATACGCAGTATTTT. Protein sequence: CASSDAGRKGTDTQYF.